This T cell receptor (beta chain) originates from a study of cytomegalovirus exposure and HLA in healthy donors. This PCR relied on a set of 60 Vbeta primers and 13 Jbeta primers. The table came from immunoSEQ multiplex PCR; TCRdb's copy has only in-frame clones and leaves some out. The sample lists 110,000 or so clones, roughly 71% seen once, with about 8.3% in the top ten. Per germline, CDR1 LNHDA and CDR2 SQIVND (reference sequence). V was clipped by 5 bases and J by 3 bases, with 17 bases between them. CDR3 length equals 16 residues. The rearrangement uses TRBV19 and TRBJ1-5; TRBD1 is a possible D gene (5 bases). Sequenced: PBMCs. This TCR was recovered from a man younger than 30 in good health and CMV-seropositive. In nucleotides, the CDR3 is TGTGCCAGTAGTGCACTTCGTCGGGGGGACAATCAGCCCCAGCATTTT. This gives the protein CASSALRRGDNQPQHF. Full variable domain (outside the CDR3, taken from reference TRBV19 and TRBJ1-5): DGGITQSPKYLFRKEGQNVTLSCEQNLNHDAMYWYRQDPGQGLRLIYYSQIVNDFQKGDIAEGYSVSREKKESFPLTVTSAQKNPTAFYLCASSALRRGDNQPQHFGDGTRLSIL.